Described below is a single TCR beta chain sequence and its context. V lost 5 bases and J 6 bases, leaving 11 bases between the germline ends. From germline, CDR1 is SGHNT and CDR2 YENEEA. This CDR3 spans 13 amino acids. Assay used: immunoSEQ multiplex PCR; TCRdb lists only in-frame clones, some missing. The sample holds 99,000 or so clones; 80% to 90% are singletons and the top ten take about 1.9%. These data belong to a study of blood T cell repertoires in COVID-19. The chain has TRBV11-3 and TRBJ2-1, with D maybe TRBD1 (5 bases). This sequence was found in a man aged 50 or older with COVID-19, enrolled during active disease. The sample comprised peripheral blood. The CDR3 DNA reads as TGTGCCAGCAGCCTTGACAGATTCAATGAGCAGTTCTTC. Its translation: CASSLDRFNEQFF.